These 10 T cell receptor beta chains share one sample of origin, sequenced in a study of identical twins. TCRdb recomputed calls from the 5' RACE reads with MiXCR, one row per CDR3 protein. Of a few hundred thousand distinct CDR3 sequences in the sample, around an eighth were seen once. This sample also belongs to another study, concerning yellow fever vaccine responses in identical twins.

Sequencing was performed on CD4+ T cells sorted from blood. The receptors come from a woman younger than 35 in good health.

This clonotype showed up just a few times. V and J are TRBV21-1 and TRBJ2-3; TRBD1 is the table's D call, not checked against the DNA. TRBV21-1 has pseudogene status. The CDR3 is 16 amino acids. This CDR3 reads CASSSWERDGGDTQYF. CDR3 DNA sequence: TGTGCCAGCAGCTCCTGGGAACGGGACGGTGGAGATACGCAGTATTTT.

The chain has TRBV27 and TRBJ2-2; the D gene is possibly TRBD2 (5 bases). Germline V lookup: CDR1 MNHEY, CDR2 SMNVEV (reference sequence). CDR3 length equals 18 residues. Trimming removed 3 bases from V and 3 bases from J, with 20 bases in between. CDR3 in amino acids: CASSLRSSGSGDTGELFF. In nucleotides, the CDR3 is TGTGCCAGCAGTTTGAGGTCGAGTGGGAGTGGGGACACCGGGGAGCTGTTTTTT.

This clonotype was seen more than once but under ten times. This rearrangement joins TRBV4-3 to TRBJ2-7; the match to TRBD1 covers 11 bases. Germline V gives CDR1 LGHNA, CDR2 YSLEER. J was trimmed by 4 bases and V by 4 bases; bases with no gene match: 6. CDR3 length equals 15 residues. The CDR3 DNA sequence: TGCGCCAGCAGCCTAGGACAGGGGGCGCCTTACGAGCAGTACTTC. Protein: CASSLGQGAPYEQYF.

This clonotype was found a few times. In DNA, the CDR3 is TGCGCCAGCAGCTTGGCAGGGGGCGGCTTCTACGAGCAGTACTTC. Its protein is CASSLAGGGFYEQYF. The chain couples TRBV5-1 to TRBJ2-7; 8 positions match TRBD1. The CDR3 runs 15 residues. The J segment lost 3 bases and the V segment lost 0 bases, leaving 5 bases of the junction unmatched. Germline CDR1 is SGHRS and CDR2 is YFSETQ.

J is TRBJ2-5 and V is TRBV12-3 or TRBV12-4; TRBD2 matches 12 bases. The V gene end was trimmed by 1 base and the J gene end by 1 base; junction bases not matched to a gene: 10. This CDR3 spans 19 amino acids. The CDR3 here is CASSLGSLAGGRTQETQYF. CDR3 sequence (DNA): TGTGCCAGCAGTTTAGGTTCCCTAGCGGGAGGGCGGACCCAAGAGACCCAGTACTTC.

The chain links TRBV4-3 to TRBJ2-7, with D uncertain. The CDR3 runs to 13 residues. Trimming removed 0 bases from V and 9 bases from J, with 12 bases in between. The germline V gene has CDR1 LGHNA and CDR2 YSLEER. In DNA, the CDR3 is TGCGCCAGCAGCCAAGATTTGGCAACGAGGCAGTACTTC. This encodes CASSQDLATRQYF.

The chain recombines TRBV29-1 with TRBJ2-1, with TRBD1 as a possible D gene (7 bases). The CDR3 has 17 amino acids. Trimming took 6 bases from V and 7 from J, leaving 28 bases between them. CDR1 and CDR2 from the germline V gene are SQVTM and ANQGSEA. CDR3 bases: TGCAGCGTCCCCCTTACCGGACAGGACCGCGGGAAGAATGAGCAGTTCTTC. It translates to CSVPLTGQDRGKNEQFF.

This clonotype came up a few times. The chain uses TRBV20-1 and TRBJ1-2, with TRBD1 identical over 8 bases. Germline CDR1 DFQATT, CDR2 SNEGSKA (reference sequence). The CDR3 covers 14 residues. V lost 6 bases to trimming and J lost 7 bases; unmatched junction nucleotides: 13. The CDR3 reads CSAPRTGSVGGYTF. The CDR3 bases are TGCAGTGCCCCGAGGACAGGGTCGGTGGGTGGCTACACCTTC.

In nucleotides, the CDR3 is TGTGCCAGTAGTATAGGAGCGGGGGACACTACCTCCTACGAGCAGTACTTC. This sequence encodes CASSIGAGDTTSYEQYF. This chain links TRBV19 with TRBJ2-7; 8 bases match TRBD2. Germline values: CDR1 LNHDA, CDR2 SQIVND (reference sequence). CDR3 size: 17 residues. J gave up 0 bases and V 1 base, and 8 bases lay outside the gene matches.

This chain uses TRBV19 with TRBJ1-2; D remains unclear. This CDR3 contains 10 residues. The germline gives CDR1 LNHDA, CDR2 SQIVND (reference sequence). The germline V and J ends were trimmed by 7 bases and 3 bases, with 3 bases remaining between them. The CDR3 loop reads CASKDYGYTF. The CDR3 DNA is TGTGCCAGTAAAGACTATGGCTACACCTTC.